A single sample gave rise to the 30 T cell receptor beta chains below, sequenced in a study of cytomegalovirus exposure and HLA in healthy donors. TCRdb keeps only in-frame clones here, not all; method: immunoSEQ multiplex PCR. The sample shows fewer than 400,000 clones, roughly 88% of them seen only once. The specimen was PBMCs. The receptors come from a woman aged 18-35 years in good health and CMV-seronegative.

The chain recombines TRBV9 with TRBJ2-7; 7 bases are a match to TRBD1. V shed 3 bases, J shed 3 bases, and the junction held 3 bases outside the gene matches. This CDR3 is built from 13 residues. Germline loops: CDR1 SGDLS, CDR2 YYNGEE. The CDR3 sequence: CASSGGTDYEQYF. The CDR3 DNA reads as TGTGCCAGCAGCGGAGGGACAGACTACGAGCAGTACTTC.

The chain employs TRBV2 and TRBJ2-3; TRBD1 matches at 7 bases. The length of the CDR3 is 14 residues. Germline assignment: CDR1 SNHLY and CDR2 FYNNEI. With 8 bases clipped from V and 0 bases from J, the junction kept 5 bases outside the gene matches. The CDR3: CASSGQPSTDTQYF. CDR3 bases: TGTGCCAGCTCGGGACAGCCTAGCACAGATACGCAGTATTTT.

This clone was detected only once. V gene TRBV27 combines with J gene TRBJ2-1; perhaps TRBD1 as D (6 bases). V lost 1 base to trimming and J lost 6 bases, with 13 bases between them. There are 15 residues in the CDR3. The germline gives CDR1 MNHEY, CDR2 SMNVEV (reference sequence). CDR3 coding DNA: TGTGCCAGCAGTTTATATCAGGGGCTCCTCAATGAGCAGTTCTTC. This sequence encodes CASSLYQGLLNEQFF.

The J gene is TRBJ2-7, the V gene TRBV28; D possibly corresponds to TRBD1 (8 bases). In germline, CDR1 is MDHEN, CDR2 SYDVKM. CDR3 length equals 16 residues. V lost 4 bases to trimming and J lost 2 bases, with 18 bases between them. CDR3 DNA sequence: TGTGCCAGCAGTTCACCAGGACAGGGAGGGCCCTACGAGCAGTACTTC. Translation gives CASSSPGQGGPYEQYF.

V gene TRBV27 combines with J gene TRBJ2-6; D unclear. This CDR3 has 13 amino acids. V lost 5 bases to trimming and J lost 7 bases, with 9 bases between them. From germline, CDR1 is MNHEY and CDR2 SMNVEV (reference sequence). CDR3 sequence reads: CASSVGGANVLTF. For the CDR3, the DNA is TGTGCCAGCAGTGTCGGCGGAGCCAACGTCCTGACTTTC.

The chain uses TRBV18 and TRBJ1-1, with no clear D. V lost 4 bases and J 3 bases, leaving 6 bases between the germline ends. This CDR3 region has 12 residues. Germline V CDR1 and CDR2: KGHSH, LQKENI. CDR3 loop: CASSREDTEAFF. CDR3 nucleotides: TGTGCCAGCTCACGCGAGGACACTGAAGCTTTCTTT.

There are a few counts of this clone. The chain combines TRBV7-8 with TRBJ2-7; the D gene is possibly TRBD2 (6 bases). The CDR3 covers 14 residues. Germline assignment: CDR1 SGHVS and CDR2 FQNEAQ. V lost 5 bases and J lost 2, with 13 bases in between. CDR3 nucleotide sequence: TGTGCCAGCAGCACCGGGGGACCTACCTACGAGCAGTACTTC. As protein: CASSTGGPTYEQYF.

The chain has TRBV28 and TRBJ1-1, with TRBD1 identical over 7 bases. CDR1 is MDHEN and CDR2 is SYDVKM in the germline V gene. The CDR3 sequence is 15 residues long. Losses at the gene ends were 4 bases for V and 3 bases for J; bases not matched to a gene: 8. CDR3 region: CASSSTGAEDTEAFF. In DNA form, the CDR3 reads TGTGCCAGCAGTTCAACAGGGGCCGAGGACACTGAAGCTTTCTTT.

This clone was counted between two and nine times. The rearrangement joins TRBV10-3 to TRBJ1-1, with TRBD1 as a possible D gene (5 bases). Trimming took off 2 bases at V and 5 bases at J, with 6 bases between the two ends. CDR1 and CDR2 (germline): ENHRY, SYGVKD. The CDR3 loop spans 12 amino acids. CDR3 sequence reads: CAISEGGTEAFF. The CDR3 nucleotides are TGTGCCATCAGTGAGGGGGGGACTGAAGCTTTCTTT.

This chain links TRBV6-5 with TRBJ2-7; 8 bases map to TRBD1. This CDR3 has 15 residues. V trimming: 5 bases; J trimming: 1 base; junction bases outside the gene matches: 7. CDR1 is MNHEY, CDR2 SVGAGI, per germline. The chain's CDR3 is CASSRKTGGSYEQYF. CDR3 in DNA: TGTGCCAGCAGTCGAAAAACAGGGGGGTCCTACGAGCAGTACTTC.

CDR3 amino acids: CASKTSGAYNEQFF. The DNA for the CDR3 is TGTGCCAGCAAGACTAGCGGGGCCTACAATGAGCAGTTCTTC. This sequence joins TRBV7-2 and TRBJ2-1; 11 positions agree with TRBD2. The germline V gene encodes CDR1 SGHTA and CDR2 FQGNSA. The CDR3 sequence is 14 residues long. Germline trimming cut 7 bases from V and 2 bases from J; bases unmatched to any gene: 1.

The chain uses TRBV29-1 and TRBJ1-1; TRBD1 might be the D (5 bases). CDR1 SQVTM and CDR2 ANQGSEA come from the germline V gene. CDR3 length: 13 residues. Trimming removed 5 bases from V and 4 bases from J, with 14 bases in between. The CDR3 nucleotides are TGCAGCGTTATCTGGGACTCCTCCACTGAAGCTTTCTTT. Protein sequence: CSVIWDSSTEAFF. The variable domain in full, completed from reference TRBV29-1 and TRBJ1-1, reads SAVISQKPSRDICQRGTSLTIQCQVDSQVTMMFWYRQQPGQSLTLIATANQGSEATYESGFVIDKFPISRPNLTFSTLTVSNMSPEDSSIYLCSVIWDSSTEAFFGQGTRLTVV.

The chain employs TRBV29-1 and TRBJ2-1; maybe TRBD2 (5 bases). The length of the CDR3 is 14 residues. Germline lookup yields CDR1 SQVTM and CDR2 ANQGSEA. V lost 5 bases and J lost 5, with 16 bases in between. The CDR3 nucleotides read TGCAGCGTTCGAAAGCGGCTCCTTAACAATGAGCAGTTCTTC. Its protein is CSVRKRLLNNEQFF.

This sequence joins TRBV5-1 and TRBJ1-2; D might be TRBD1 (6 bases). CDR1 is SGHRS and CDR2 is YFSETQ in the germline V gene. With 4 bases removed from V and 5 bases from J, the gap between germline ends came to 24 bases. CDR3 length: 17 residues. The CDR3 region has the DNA TGCGCCAGCAGCGGACCGGGACAAGGCCCCCTCGGATATGGCTACACCTTC. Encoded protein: CASSGPGQGPLGYGYTF.

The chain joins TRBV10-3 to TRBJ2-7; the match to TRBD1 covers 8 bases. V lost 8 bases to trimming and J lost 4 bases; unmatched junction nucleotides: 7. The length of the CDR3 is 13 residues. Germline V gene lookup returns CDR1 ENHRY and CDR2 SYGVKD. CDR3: CAISGTGVYEQYF. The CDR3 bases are TGTGCCATCTCCGGGACAGGAGTTTACGAGCAGTACTTC.

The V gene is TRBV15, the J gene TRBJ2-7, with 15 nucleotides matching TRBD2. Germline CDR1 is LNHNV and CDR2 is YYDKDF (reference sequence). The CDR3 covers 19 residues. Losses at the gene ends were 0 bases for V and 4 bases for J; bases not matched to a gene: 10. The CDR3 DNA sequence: TGTGCCACCAGCAGAGAAGACCCGGGACTAGCGGGAGGCTTGTACGAGCAGTACTTC. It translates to CATSREDPGLAGGLYEQYF.

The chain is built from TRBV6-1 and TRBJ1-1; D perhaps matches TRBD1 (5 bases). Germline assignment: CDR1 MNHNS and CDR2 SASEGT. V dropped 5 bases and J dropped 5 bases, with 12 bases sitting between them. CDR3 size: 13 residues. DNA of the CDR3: TGTGCCAGCAGTAGACGGGGGGAGACTGAAGCTTTCTTT. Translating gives CASSRRGETEAFF.

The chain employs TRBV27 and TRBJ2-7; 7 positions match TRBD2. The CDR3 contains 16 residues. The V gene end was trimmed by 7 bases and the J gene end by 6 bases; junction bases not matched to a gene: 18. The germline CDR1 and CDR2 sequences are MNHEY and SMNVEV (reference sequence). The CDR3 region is CASTKGGLGGFGEQYF. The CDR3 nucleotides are TGTGCCAGCACCAAGGGCGGACTGGGGGGGTTCGGCGAGCAGTACTTC.

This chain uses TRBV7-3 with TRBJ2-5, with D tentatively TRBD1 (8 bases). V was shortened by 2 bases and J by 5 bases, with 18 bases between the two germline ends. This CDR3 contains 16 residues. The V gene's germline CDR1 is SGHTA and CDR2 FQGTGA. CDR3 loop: CASSLVGQGAGETQYF. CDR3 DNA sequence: TGTGCCAGCAGCTTAGTCGGACAGGGAGCGGGGGAGACCCAGTACTTC.

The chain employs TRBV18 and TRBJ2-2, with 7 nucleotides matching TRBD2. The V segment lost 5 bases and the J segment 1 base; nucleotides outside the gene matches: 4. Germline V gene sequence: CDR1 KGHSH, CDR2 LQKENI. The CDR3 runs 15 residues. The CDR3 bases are TGTGCCAGCTCAGAGCTAGCGGAGAACACCGGGGAGCTGTTTTTT. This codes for CASSELAENTGELFF.

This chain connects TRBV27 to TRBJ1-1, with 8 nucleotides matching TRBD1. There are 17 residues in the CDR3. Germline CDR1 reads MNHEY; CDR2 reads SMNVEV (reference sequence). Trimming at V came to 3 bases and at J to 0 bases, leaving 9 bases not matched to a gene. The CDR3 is CASSFRTGIMMNTEAFF. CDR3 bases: TGTGCCAGCAGTTTTCGGACAGGGATCATGATGAACACTGAAGCTTTCTTT.

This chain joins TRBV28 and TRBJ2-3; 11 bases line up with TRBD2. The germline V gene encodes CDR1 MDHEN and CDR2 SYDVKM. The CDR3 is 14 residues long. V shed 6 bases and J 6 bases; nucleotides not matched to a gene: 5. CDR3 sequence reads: CASSTSGGGDTQYF. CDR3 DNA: TGTGCCAGCAGCACTAGCGGGGGTGGCGATACGCAGTATTTT.

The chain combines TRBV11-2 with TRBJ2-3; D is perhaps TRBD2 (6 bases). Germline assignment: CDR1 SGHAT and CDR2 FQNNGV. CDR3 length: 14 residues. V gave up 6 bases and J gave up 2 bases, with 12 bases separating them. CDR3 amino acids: CASSKLAVTDTQYF. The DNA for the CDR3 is TGTGCCAGCAGTAAACTAGCTGTCACAGATACGCAGTATTTT.

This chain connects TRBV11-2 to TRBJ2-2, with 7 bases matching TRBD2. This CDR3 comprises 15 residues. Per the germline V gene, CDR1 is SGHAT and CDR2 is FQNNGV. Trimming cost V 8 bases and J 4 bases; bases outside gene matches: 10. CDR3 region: CASYRGPGGTGELFF. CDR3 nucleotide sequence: TGTGCCAGCTACCGGGGCCCGGGGGGCACCGGGGAGCTGTTTTTT.

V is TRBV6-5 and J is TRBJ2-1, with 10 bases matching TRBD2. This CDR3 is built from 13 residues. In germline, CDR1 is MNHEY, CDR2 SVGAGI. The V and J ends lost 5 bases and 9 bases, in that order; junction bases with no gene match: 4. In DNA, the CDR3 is TGTGCCAGCAGTAGCGGGAGGGAGGTTGAGCAGTTCTTC. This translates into CASSSGREVEQFF.

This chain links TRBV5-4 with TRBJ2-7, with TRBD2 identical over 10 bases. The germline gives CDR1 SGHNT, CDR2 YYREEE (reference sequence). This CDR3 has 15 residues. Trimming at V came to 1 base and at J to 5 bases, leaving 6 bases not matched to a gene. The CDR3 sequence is CASSLRLAGAHEQYF. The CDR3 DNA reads TGTGCCAGCAGCTTGCGTCTAGCGGGAGCCCACGAGCAGTACTTC.

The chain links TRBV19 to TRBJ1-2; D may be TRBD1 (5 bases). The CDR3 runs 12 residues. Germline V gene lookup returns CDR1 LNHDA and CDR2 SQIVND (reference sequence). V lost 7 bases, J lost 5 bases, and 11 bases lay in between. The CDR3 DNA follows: TGTGCCAGTACCCCGGGGGGGTATGGCTACACCTTC. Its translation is CASTPGGYGYTF.

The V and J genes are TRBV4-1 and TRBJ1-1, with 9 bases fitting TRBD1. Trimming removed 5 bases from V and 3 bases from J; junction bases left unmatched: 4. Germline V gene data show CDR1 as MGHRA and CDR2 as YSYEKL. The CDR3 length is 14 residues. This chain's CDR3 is CASSAYRGHTEAFF. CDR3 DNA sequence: TGCGCCAGCAGCGCCTACAGGGGGCACACTGAAGCTTTCTTT.

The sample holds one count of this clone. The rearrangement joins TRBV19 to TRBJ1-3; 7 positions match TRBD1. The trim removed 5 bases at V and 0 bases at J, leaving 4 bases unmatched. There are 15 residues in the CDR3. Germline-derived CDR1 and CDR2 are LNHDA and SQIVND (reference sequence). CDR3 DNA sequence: TGTGCCAGTAGTGATAACAGGGGCTCTGGAAACACCATATATTTT. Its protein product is CASSDNRGSGNTIYF.

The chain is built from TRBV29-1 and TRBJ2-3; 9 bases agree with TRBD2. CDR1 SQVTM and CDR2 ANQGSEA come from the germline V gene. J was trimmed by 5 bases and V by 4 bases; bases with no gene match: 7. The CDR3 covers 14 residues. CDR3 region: CSVGAGGPGDTQYF. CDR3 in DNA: TGCAGCGTTGGGGCGGGAGGGCCAGGAGATACGCAGTATTTT.